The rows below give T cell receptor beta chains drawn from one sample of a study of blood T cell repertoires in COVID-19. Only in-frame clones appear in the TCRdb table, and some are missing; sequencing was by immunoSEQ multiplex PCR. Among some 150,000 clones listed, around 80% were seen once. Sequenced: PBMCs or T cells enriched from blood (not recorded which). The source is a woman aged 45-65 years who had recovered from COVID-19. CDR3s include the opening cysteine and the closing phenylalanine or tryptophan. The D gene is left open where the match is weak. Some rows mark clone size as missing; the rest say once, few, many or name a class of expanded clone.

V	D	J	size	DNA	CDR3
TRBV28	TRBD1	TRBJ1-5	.	TGTGCCAGCAGTTTCAGGGGGCAGGGGGCGATTCAGCCCCAGCATTTT	CASSFRGQGAIQPQHF
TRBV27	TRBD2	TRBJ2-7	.	TGTGCCAGCAGTTTAATGGCGGGGGGCCCCCCCTACGAGCAGTACTTC	CASSLMAGGPPYEQYF
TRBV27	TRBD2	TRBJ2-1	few	TGTGCCAGCAGTTTGAGGACTAGCGGGAGCTCCTACAATGAGCAGTTCTTC	CASSLRTSGSSYNEQFF
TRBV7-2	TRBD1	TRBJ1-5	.	TGTGCCAGCAGCTTAGACTCAGGGGGAAGCAATCAGCCCCAGCATTTT	CASSLDSGGSNQPQHF
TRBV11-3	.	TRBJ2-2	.	TGTGCCAGCAGCCCAGAGTTCGGGATTACCGGGGAGCTGTTTTTT	CASSPEFGITGELFF
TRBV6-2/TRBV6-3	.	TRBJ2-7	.	TGTGCCAGCAGTCACTCCTACGAGCAGTACTTC	CASSHSYEQYF
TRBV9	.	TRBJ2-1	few	TGTGCCAGCAGCACCGGGACAAACTACAATGAGCAGTTCTTC	CASSTGTNYNEQFF
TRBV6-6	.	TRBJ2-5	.	TGTGCCAGCAGTTACCTATGGCGTTCTCAGGGGTCCCAGTACTTC	CASSYLWRSQGSQYF
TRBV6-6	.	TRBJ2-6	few	TGTGCCACCGAAATTTCGGTCGCTGGGGCCAACGTCCTGACTTTC	CATEISVAGANVLTF
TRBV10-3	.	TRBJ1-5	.	TGTGCCATCAGTGAGGATCTGGCCCAGCCCCAGCATTTT	CAISEDLAQPQHF
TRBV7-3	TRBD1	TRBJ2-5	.	TGTGCCAGCAGCCATCGCCCGGGGACAGGGGTAGAGACCCAGTACTTC	CASSHRPGTGVETQYF
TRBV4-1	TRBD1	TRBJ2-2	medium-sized	TGCGCCAGCAGCTTCAGGGGGCAGTTCGCCGGGGAGCTGTTTTTT	CASSFRGQFAGELFF
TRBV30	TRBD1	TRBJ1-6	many	TGTGCCTGGAAGGTGGGGACAGGGTGGGATAATTCACCCCTCCACTTT	CAWKVGTGWDNSPLHF
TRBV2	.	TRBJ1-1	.	TGTGCCAGCAGGCAGGGAAGAGGGAACACTGAAGCTTTCTTT	CASRQGRGNTEAFF
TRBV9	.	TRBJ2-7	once	TGTGCCAGCAGCGTAGGCCCCTCAGAATTCGACGAGCAGTACTTC	CASSVGPSEFDEQYF
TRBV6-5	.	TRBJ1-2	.	TGTGCCAGCAGCCAGGGATATGGCTACACCTTC	CASSQGYGYTF
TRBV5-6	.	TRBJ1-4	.	TGTGCCAGCAGCTTGGGCCCGTACGGTGAAAAACTGTTTTTT	CASSLGPYGEKLFF
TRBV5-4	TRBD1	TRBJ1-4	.	TGTGCCAGCAGCTTCGTACCGACAGGGGGCGATAGGGAAAAACTGTTTTTT	CASSFVPTGGDREKLFF
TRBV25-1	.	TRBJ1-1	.	TGTGCCAGCACCCCAGGTGGGACACAGGCTTTCTTT	CASTPGGTQAFF
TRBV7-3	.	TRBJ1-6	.	TGTGCCAGCAGCTTAACTGGGCGACCACCCCTCCACTTT	CASSLTGRPPLHF
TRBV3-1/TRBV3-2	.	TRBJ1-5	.	TGTGCCAGCAGCCAAGAGAGCGCTGATCAGCCCCAGCATTTT	CASSQESADQPQHF
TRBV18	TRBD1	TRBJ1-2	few	TGTGCCAGCTCACCAGGGGGACAGCCCCTCTATGGCTACACCTTC	CASSPGGQPLYGYTF
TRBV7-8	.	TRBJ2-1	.	TGTGCCAGCAGCTCCCGACTAGACAATGAGCAGTTCTTC	CASSSRLDNEQFF
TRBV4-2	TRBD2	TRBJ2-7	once	TGTGCCAGCAGCCAAGAGTCAGCGGGGAGCCACGAGCAGTACTTC	CASSQESAGSHEQYF
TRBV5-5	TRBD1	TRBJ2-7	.	TGTGCCAGCAGCCGGGACAGGGGCTACGAGCAGTACTTC	CASSRDRGYEQYF
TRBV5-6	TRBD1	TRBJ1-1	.	TGTGCCAGCAGGGGGACAGCTTTGAACACTGAAGCTTTCTTT	CASRGTALNTEAFF
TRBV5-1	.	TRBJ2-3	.	TGCGCCAGCAGCTTCGTAGATACGCAGTATTTT	CASSFVDTQYF
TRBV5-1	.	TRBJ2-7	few	TGCGCCAGCAGCTTCGGGGAGTCACTAATCTACGAGCAGTACTTC	CASSFGESLIYEQYF
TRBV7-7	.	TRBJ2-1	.	TGTGCCAGCAGCCTTAACTCAGGGAATGAGCAGTTCTTC	CASSLNSGNEQFF
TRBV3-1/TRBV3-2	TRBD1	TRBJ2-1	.	TGTGCCAGCAGACAGGGGTACTACAATGAGCAGTTCTTC	CASRQGYYNEQFF
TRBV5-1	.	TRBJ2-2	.	TGCGCCAGCAGCCCCGGCACAGCAGACACCGGGGAGCTGTTTTTT	CASSPGTADTGELFF
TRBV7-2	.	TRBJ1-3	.	TGTGCCAGCAGCTTAGGACAGCCCTCTGGAAACACCATATATTTT	CASSLGQPSGNTIYF
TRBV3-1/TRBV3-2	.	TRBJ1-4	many	TGTGCCAGCAGCCAACGGACAGCCTCTAATGAAAAACTGTTTTTT	CASSQRTASNEKLFF
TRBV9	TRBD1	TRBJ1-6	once	TGTGCCAGCTCCCCGGGACAGGGCAAGAATTCACCCCTCCACTTT	CASSPGQGKNSPLHF
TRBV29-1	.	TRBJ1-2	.	TGCAGCGTTGAAGAGGCCCTGGTAAACTATGGCTACACCTTC	CSVEEALVNYGYTF
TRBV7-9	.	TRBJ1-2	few	TGTGCCAGCAGCCCTTCGCCACTTCGGTACAGCTACTATGGCTACACCTTC	CASSPSPLRYSYYGYTF
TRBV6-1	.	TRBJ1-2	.	TGTGCCAGCAGTGAAATCGGGGGGGCCCATGGCTACACCTTC	CASSEIGGAHGYTF
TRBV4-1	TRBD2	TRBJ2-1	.	TGCGCCAGCAGCCGAAGCGGGGGCAGCTCCTACAATGAGCAGTTCTTC	CASSRSGGSSYNEQFF
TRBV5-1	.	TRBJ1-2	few	TGCGCCAGCAGTAGCAGGGCTGGGAACTATGGCTACACCTTC	CASSSRAGNYGYTF
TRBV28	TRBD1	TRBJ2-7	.	TGTGCCAGCAGTTTACGGAGACAGGGCTCCTACGAGCAGTACTTC	CASSLRRQGSYEQYF
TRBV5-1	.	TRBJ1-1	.	TGCGCCAGCAGATTGCCTTCCGGTGGCAGCGGGGGGGAACTCTACACTGAAGCTTTCTTT	CASRLPSGGSGGELYTEAFF
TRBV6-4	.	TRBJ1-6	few	TGTGCCAGCAGTGACTCACAGGGCACGGGGAATTCACCCCTCCACTTT	CASSDSQGTGNSPLHF
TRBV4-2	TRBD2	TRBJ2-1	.	TGTGCCAGCAGCCAAGAATCACAGCGGGGGGCATCCAATGAGCAGTTCTTC	CASSQESQRGASNEQFF
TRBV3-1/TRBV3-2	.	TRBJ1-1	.	TGTGCCAGTCAGGCCCCGTTAGGGGCTGAAGCTTTCTTT	CASQAPLGAEAFF
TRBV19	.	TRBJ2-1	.	TGTGCCAGTAGCATGGGAGCGGACAATGAGCAGTTCTTC	CASSMGADNEQFF